Sequencing of this T cell receptor beta chain was carried out in a study of blood T cell repertoires in COVID-19. The wider study: Sites in the United States, Italy and Spain provided acute and convalescent COVID-19 samples.

Within the 2 weeks before study entry, each person in the exposed group met a COVID-19 case. Authors' processing steps: Estimates of nucleated cell counts were drawn from the amplification of reference gene primers. The data were produced by immunoSEQ multiplex PCR, yet TCRdb's version contains in-frame clones alone and is incomplete. That table furnishes V, J and clone size, whereas the DNA furnished D and trimming. The profile shows roughly 260,000 clones, 80% to 90% of them singletons. This sequence was found in a woman in her thirties or forties who had been exposed to COVID-19. Source material: PBMCs or T cells enriched from blood (not recorded which).

CDR3: CASTSQGRGTGELFF. The CDR3 region has the DNA TGTGCCAGCACCTCACAGGGGAGAGGGACCGGGGAGCTGTTTTTT. V gene TRBV2 combines with J gene TRBJ2-2; 7 bases match TRBD1. There are 15 residues in the CDR3. The V gene end was trimmed by 7 bases and the J gene end by 5 bases; junction bases not matched to a gene: 10. The germline CDR1 and CDR2 sequences are SNHLY and FYNNEI.